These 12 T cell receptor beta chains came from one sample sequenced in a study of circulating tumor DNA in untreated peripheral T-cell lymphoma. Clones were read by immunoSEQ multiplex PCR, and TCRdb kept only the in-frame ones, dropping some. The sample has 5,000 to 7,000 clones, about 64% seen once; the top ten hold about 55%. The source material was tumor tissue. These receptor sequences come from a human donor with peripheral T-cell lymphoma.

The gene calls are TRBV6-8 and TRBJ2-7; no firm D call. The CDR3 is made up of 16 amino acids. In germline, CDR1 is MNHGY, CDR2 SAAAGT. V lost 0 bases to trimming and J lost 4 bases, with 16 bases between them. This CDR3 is CASSYSTGPLDYEQYF. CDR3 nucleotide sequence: TGTGCCAGCAGTTACTCGACGGGCCCTCTTGATTACGAGCAGTACTTC.

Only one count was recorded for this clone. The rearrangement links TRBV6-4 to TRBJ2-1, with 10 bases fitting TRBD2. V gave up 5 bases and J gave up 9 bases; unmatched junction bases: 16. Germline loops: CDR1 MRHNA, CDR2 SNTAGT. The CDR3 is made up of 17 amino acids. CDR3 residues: CASSLPGPSGSFGEQFF. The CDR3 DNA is TGTGCCAGCAGTCTTCCGGGGCCTAGCGGGAGCTTCGGTGAGCAGTTCTTC.

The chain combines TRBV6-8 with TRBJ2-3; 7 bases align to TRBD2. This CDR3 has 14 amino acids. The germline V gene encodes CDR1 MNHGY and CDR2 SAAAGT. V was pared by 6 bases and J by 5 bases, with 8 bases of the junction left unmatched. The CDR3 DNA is TGTGCCAGCAGAATCGGGAGGAGGGGAGATACGCAGTATTTT. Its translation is CASRIGRRGDTQYF.

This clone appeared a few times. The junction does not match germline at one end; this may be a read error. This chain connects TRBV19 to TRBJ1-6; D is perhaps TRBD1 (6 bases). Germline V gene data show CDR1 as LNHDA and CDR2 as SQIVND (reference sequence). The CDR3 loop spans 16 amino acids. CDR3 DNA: TGTGCCAGTAATATAGTTGAGGGGACACCAAGGACACCCCTCCACTTT. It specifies CASNIVEGTPRTPLHF.

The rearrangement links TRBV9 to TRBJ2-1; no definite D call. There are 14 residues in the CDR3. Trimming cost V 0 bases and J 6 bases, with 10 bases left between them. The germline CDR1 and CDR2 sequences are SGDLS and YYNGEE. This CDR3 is CASSVVPLPNEQFF. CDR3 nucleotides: TGTGCCAGCAGCGTAGTCCCTCTACCCAATGAGCAGTTCTTC.

CDR3 sequence reads: CTITTGTGLEEQYF. CDR3 DNA: TGTACCATCACCACCGGGACAGGGTTAGAAGAGCAGTACTTC. The J gene is TRBJ2-7, the V gene TRBV6-9, with 9 bases matching TRBD1. Looked up from germline, CDR1 is MNHGY and CDR2 is SVAAGI. The CDR3 sequence is 14 residues long.

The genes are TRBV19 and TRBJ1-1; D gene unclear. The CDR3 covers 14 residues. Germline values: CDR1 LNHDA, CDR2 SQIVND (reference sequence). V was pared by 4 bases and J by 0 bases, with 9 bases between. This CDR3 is CASSNLGVNTEAFF. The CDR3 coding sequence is TGTGCCAGTAGTAATCTCGGGGTGAACACTGAAGCTTTCTTT.

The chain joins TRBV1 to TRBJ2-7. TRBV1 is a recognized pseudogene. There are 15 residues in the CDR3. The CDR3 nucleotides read TGCGCCAGCAGCCAAGATCGAATATTATCCTACGAGCAGTACTTC. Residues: CASSQDRILSYEQYF.

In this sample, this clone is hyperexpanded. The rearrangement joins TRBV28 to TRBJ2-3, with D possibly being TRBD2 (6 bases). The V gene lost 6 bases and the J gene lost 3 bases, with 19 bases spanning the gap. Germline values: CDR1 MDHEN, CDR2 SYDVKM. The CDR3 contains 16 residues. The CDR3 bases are TGTGCCAGCAGCCCGCTATCCCGACTAGTGACAGATACGCAGTATTTT. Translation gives CASSPLSRLVTDTQYF. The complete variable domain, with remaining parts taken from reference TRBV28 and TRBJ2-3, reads DVKVTQSSRYLVKRTGEKVFLECVQDMDHENMFWYRQDPGLGLRLIYFSYDVKMKEKGDIPEGYSVSREKKERFSLILESASTNQTSMYLCASSPLSRLVTDTQYFGPGTRLTVL.

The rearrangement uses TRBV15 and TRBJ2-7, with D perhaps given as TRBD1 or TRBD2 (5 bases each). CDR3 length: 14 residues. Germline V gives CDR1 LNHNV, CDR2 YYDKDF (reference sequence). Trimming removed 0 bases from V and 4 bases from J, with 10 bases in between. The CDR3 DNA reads TGTGCCACCAGCAGAGACCGAGGGGAGTACGAGCAGTACTTC. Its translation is CATSRDRGEYEQYF. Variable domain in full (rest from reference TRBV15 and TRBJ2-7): DAMVIQNPRYQVTQFGKPVTLSCSQTLNHNVMYWYQQKSSQAPKLLFHYYDKDFNNEADTPDNFQSRRPNTSFCFLDIRSPGLGDTAMYLCATSRDRGEYEQYFGPGTRLTVT.

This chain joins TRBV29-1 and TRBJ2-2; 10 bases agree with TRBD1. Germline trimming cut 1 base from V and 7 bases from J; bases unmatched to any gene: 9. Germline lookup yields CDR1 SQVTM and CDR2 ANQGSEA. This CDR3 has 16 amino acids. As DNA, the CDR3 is TGCAGCGTTGAAGTCGCCGGGACAGGGGTGGTCGGGGAGCTGTTTTTT. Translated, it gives CSVEVAGTGVVGELFF.

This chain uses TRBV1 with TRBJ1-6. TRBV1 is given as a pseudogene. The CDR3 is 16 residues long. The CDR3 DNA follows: TGCGCCAGCAGCCAAGATGGAGGTGTAATTAATTCACCCCTCCACTTT. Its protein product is CASSQDGGVINSPLHF.